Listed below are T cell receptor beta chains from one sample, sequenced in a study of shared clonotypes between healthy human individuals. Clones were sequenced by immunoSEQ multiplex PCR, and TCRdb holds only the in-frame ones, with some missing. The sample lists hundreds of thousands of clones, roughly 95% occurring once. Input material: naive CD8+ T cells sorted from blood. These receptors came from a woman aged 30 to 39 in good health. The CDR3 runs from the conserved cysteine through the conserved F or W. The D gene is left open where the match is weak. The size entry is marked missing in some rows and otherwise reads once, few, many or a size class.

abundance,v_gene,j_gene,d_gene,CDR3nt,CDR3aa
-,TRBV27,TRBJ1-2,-,TGTGCCAGCCGTCCCCGCAGGGGAGAGGGGAACTATGGCTACACCTTC,CASRPRRGEGNYGYTF
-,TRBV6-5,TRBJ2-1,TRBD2,TGTGCCAGCAGTCTAAGCGGGGGCCTAGGCAATGAGCAGTTCTTC,CASSLSGGLGNEQFF
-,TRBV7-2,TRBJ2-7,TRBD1,TGTGCCAGCAGCCGGGACAGGGGCTACGAGCAGTACTTC,CASSRDRGYEQYF
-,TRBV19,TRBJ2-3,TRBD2,TGTGCCAGTAGTCTACTAGCGGGAGTCTCAGATACGCAGTATTTT,CASSLLAGVSDTQYF
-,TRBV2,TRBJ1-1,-,TGTGCCACCCTCACGGGCACTGAAGCTTTCTTT,CATLTGTEAFF
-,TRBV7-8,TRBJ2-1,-,TGTGCCAGCACGCGGGGAAGCTCCTACAATGAGCAGTTCTTC,CASTRGSSYNEQFF
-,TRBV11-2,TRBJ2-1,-,TGTGCCAGCAGCTTAGCTCAGGGGCCCTACAATGAGCAGTTCTTC,CASSLAQGPYNEQFF
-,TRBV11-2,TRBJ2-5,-,TGTGCCAGCAGTCTCACCAGGGCGGAGACCCAGTACTTC,CASSLTRAETQYF
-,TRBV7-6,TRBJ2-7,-,TGTGCCAGCAGTTTGGACAGCGCCTACGAGCAGTACTTC,CASSLDSAYEQYF
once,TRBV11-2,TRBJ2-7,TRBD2,TGTGCCAGCAGCTTCTCCCCGGGACTAGCGGGTTACGAGCAGTACTTC,CASSFSPGLAGYEQYF
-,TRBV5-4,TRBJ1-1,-,TGTGCCAGCAGCTTGGGAGGGAACACTGAAGCTTTCTTT,CASSLGGNTEAFF
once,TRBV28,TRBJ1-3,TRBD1,TGTGCCAGCAGTGGGACAGAATCTGGAAACACCATATATTTT,CASSGTESGNTIYF
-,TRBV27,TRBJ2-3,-,TGTGCCAGCAGTTTGATCGGGGGTACAGATACGCAGTATTTT,CASSLIGGTDTQYF
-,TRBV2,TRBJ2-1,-,TGTGCCAGCAGTAGTAATGAGCAGTTCTTC,CASSSNEQFF
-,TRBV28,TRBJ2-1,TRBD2,TGTGCCAGCACTTCTCAGAGCGGGAGGTATGAGCAGTTCTTC,CASTSQSGRYEQFF
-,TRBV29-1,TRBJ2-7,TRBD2,TGCAGCGCCGTAGAGCGGGGTTACGAGCAGTACTTC,CSAVERGYEQYF
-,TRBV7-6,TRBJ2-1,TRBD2,TGTGCCAGCAGCTTAGAACTAGCGGGAGCTAATGAGCAGTTCTTC,CASSLELAGANEQFF
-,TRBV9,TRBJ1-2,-,TGTGCCAGCAGCTCAGGGGTAGGGCTGCCTACCTTC,CASSSGVGLPTF
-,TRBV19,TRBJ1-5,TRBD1,TGTGCCAGTAGTCCTGGACAGGCCAGAGAGCCCCAGCATTTT,CASSPGQAREPQHF
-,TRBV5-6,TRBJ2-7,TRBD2,TGTGCCAGCAGCTTTGGGACTAGCGGATCCTACGAGCAGTACTTC,CASSFGTSGSYEQYF
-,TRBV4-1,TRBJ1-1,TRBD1,TGCGCCAGCAGCCGAGGACAGGACACTGAAGCTTTCTTT,CASSRGQDTEAFF
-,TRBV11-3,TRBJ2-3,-,TGTGCCAGCAGCTTAACTCCAGGGGTCGCAGATACGCAGTATTTT,CASSLTPGVADTQYF
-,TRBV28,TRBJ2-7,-,TGTGCCAGCAGTTTATGGTTGGCGGGCGACTATCCCGACTCCTACGAGCAGTACTTC,CASSLWLAGDYPDSYEQYF
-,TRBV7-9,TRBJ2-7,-,TGTGCCAGCAGCTCAACCTATGTCCACGAGCAGTACTTC,CASSSTYVHEQYF
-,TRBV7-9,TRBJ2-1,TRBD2,TGTGCCAGCAGCCGAGGCGGGAGTGGGCACAATGAGCAGTTCTTC,CASSRGGSGHNEQFF
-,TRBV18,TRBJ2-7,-,TGTGCCAGCTCACGGCCGGACGACTACGAGCAGTACTTC,CASSRPDDYEQYF
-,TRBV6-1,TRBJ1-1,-,TGTGCCAGCAGTGACAGGGATGCTTTCTTT,CASSDRDAFF
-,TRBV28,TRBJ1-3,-,TGTGCCAGCAGTTTAGGGGCAGTCTCTGGAAACACCATATATTTT,CASSLGAVSGNTIYF
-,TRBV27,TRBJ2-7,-,TGTGCCAGCAGTCTGCAGGGACACCCCTACGAGCAGTACTTC,CASSLQGHPYEQYF
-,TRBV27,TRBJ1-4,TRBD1,TGTGCCAGCAGTTCTAGCGGGACAGGGGGTGGAAAACTGTTTTTT,CASSSSGTGGGKLFF
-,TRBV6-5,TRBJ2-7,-,TGTGCCAGCAGTTACCCGGGTAGCGAGCAGTACTTC,CASSYPGSEQYF
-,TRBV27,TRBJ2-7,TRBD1,TGTGCCAGCAGTCTCGGGACAGACCCCTACGAGCAGTACTTC,CASSLGTDPYEQYF
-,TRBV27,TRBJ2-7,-,TGTGCCAGCAGTCAACCGGGCTCCAAACCCGGCGAGCAGTACTTC,CASSQPGSKPGEQYF
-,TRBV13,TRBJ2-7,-,TGTGCCAGCAGGGCTACCGACGGACAGCTCTACGAGCAGTACTTC,CASRATDGQLYEQYF
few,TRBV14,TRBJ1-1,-,TGTGCCAGCAGCCAACGGACTGGGAACACTGAAGCTTTCTTT,CASSQRTGNTEAFF
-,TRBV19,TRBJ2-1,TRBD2,TGTGCCAGTAGTATTGGTCTAGCGGGAGATGAGCAGTTCTTC,CASSIGLAGDEQFF
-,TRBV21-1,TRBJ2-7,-,TGTGCCAGCAGCACCCCGGGCCTAGCGACTTCCTACGAGCAGTACTTC,CASSTPGLATSYEQYF
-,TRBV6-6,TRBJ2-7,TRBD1,TGTGCCAGCAGTTACTCGAACAGGGGCTTGGGGGAGCAGTACTTC,CASSYSNRGLGEQYF
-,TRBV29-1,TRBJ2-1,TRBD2,TGCAGCGTTGACGGGTTGTCGAAGACTAGCGGCAATGAGCAGTTCTTC,CSVDGLSKTSGNEQFF
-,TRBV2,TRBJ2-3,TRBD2,TGTGCCAGCAGTTCGGCGGGAGATGGCACAGATACGCAGTATTTT,CASSSAGDGTDTQYF
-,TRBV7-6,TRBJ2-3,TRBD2,TGTGCCAGCAGCTTAGAACTAGCGGGACTAACAGATACGCAGTATTTT,CASSLELAGLTDTQYF
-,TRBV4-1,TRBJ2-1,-,TGCGCCAGCAGCCAAGGTCCCCACCGGGGGTCCTACAATGAGCAGTTCTTC,CASSQGPHRGSYNEQFF
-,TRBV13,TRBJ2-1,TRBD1,TGTGCCAGCAGCTCCGGGACAGGGTTGAATGAGCAGTTCTTC,CASSSGTGLNEQFF
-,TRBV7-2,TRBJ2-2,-,TGTGCCAGCAGCCCCATCATAGGGGAGCTGTTTTTT,CASSPIIGELFF
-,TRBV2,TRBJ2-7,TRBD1,TGTGCCAGCAGTGGGCAGGGACAGTTAGTCTACGAGCAGTACTTC,CASSGQGQLVYEQYF
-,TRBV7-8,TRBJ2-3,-,TGTGCCAGCAGCTTAGACGGGGCCCCCACAGATACGCAGTATTTT,CASSLDGAPTDTQYF
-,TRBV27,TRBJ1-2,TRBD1,TGTGCCAGCAGTTTTTCCGACAGGGGTATGGGTGGCTACACCTTC,CASSFSDRGMGGYTF
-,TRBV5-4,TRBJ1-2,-,TGTGCCAGCAGCTCACTCCTCAGGGGTGACGGCTACACCTTC,CASSSLLRGDGYTF
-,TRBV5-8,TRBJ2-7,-,TGTGCCAGCCTGACCCAACAGTCCTACGAGCAGTACTTC,CASLTQQSYEQYF
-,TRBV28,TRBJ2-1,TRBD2,TGTGCCAGCAGCTTAAGACTAGCGGGAGACCAAATGAACAATGAGCAGTTCTTC,CASSLRLAGDQMNNEQFF